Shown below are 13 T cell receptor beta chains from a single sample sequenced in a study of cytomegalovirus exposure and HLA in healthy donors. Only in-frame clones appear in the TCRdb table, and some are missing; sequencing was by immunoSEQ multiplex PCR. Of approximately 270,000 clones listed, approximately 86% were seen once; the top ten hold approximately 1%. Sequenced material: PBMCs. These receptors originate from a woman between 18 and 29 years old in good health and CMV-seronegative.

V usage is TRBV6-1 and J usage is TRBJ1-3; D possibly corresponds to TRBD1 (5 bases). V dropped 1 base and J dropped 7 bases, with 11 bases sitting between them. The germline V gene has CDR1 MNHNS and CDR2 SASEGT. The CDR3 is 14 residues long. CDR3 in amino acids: CASSEVTGRNTIYF. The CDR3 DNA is TGTGCCAGCAGTGAAGTTACAGGAAGGAACACCATATATTTT.

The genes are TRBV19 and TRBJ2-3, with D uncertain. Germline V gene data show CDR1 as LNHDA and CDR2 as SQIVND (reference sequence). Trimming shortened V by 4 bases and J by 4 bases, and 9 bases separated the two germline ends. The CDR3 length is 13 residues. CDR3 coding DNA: TGTGCCAGTAGTAACCAACTCGCAGATACGCAGTATTTT. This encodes CASSNQLADTQYF. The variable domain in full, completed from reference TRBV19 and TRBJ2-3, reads DGGITQSPKYLFRKEGQNVTLSCEQNLNHDAMYWYRQDPGQGLRLIYYSQIVNDFQKGDIAEGYSVSREKKESFPLTVTSAQKNPTAFYLCASSNQLADTQYFGPGTRLTVL.

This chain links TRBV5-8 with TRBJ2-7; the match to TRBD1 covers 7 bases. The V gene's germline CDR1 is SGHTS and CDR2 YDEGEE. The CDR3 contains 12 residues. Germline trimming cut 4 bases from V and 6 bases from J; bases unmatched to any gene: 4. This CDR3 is CASSPTGFEQYF. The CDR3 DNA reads TGTGCCAGCAGCCCGACAGGGTTCGAGCAGTACTTC.

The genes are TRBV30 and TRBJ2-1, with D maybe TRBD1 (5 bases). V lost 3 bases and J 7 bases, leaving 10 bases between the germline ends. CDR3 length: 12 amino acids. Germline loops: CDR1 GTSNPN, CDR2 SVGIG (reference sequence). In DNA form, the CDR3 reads TGTGCCTGGAGCAGGGTGGTGAATGAGCAGTTCTTC. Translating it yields CAWSRVVNEQFF.

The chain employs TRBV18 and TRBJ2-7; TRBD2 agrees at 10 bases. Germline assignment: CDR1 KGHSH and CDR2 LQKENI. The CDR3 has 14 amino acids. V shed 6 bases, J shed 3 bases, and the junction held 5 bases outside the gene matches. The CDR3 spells CASSPGTSDYEQYF. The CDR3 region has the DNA TGTGCCAGCTCCCCCGGGACTAGCGACTACGAGCAGTACTTC.

The CDR3: CASSQENLLAGRGDTGELFF. The CDR3, as DNA: TGCGCCAGCAGCCAAGAAAATTTACTAGCGGGAAGGGGGGACACCGGGGAGCTGTTTTTT. The chain employs TRBV4-1 and TRBJ2-2; 10 bases align to TRBD2. V was clipped by 0 bases and J by 3 bases; unmatched bases: 13. The CDR3 is 20 amino acids. Germline loops: CDR1 MGHRA, CDR2 YSYEKL.

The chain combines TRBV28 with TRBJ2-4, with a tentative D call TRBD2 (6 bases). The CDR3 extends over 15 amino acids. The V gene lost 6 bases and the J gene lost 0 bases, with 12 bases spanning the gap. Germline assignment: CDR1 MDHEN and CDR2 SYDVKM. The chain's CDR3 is CASSPPGVAKNIQYF. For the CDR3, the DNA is TGTGCCAGCAGCCCCCCGGGGGTAGCCAAAAACATTCAGTACTTC.

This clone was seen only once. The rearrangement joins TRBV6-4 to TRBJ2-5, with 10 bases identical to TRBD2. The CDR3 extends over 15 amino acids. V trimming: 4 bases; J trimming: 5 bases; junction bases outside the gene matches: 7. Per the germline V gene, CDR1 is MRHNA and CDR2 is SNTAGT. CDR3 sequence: CASSVLAGASETQYF. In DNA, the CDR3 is TGTGCCAGCAGTGTCCTAGCGGGGGCAAGCGAGACCCAGTACTTC.

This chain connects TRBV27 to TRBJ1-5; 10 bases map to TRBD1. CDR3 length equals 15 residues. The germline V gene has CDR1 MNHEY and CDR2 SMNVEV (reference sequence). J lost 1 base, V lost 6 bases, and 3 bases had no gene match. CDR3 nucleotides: TGTGCCAGCAGGACAGGGGGCGCGAGCAATCAGCCCCAGCATTTT. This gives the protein CASRTGGASNQPQHF.

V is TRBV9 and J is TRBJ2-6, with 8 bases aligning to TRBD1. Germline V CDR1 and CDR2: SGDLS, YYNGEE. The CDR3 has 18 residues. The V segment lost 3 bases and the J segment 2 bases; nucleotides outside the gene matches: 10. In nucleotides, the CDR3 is TGTGCCAGCAGCGGAAACAGGGGGGATAAGGCTGGGGCCAACGTCCTGACTTTC. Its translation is CASSGNRGDKAGANVLTF.

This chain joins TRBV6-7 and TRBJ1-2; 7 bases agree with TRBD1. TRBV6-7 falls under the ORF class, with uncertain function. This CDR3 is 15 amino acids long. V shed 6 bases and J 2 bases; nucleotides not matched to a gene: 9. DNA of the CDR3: TGTGCCAGCAGAGCTCGACAGGGTAGAAACTATGGCTACACCTTC. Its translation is CASRARQGRNYGYTF.

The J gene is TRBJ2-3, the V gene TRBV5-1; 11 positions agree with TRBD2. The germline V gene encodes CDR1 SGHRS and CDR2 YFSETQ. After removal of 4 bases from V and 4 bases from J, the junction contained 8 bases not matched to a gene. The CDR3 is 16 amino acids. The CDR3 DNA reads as TGCGCCAGCAGCGTGGTAGCGGGAGGGTCTGCAGATACGCAGTATTTT. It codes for CASSVVAGGSADTQYF.

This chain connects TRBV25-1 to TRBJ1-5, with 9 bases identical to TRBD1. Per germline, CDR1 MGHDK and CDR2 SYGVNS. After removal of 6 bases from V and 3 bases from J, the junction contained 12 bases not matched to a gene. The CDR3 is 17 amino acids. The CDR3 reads CASSPSGQGTYNQPQHF. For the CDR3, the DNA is TGTGCCAGCAGCCCTTCTGGACAGGGGACATACAATCAGCCCCAGCATTTT.